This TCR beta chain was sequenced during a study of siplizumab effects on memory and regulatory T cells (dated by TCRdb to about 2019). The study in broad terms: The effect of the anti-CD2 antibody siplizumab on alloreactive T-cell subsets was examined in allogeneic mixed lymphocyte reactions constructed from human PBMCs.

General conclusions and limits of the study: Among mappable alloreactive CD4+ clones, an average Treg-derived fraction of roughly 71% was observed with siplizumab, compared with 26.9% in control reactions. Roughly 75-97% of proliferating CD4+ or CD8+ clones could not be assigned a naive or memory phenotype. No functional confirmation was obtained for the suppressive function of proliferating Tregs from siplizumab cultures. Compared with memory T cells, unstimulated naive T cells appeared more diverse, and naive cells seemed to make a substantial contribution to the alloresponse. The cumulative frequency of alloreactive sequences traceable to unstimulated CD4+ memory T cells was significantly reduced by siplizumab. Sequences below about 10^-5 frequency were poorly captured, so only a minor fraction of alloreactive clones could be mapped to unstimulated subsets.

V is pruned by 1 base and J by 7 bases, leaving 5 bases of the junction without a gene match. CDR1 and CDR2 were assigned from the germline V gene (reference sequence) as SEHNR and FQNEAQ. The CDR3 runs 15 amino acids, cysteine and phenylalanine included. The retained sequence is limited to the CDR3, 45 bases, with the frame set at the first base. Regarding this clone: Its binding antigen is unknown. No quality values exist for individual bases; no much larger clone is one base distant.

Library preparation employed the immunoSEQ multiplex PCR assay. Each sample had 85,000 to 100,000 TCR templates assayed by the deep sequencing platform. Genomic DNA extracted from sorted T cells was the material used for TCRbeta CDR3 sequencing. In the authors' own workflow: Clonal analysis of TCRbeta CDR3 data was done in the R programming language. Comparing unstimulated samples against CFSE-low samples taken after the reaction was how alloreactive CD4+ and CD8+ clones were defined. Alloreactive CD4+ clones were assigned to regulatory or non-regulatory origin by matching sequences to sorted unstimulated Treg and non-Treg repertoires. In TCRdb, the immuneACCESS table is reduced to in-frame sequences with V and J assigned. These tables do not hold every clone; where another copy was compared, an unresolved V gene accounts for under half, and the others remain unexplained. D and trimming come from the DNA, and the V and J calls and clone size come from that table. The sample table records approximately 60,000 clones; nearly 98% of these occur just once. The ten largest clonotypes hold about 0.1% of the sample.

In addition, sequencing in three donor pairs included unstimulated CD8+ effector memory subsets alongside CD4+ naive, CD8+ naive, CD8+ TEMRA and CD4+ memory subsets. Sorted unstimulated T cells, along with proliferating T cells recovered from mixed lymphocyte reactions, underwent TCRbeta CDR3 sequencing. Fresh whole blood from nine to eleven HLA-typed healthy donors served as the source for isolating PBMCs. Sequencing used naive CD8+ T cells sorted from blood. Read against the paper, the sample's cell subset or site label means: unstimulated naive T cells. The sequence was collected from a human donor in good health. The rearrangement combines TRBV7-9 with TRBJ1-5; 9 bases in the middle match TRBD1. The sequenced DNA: TGTGCCAGCAGCTTAGATACAGGGGGCGAGCAGCCCCAGCATTTT. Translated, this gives CASSLDTGGEQPQHF.